These 14 T cell receptor beta chains were all obtained from the same sample, sequenced in a study of HIV-infected patients and healthy controls. Follow-up blood was drawn about 14 weeks, roughly three months, after antiretroviral therapy began. No cell fractionation was done, so the repertoire covers all unsorted peripheral blood T cells. Reverse transcription used 500 to 550 ng RNA and constant-region primers for alpha and beta. Alpha and beta chain libraries were made separately by chain-specific third strand synthesis with multiplexing indices. TCRdb re-analysed the 5' RACE reads in MiXCR, keeping a single row per CDR3 protein. The sample yields some 4,000 distinct CDR3 sequences, approximately 8% seen once. The sequences come from blood, collected during antiretroviral therapy. These TCRs come from an adult with HIV infection.

By share of the sample, this clonotype is medium-sized. The chain links TRBV20-1 to TRBJ1-1; no reliable D call. V was cut by 0 bases and J by 0 bases, with 17 bases left in between. The length of the CDR3 is 17 residues. From germline, CDR1 is DFQATT and CDR2 SNEGSKA (reference sequence). The CDR3 DNA reads as TGCAGTGCTAGAGATCGCATCCGGGATCGCATGAACACTGAAGCTTTCTTT. Its protein product is CSARDRIRDRMNTEAFF.

This clonotype is labeled as medium-sized (0.01 to 0.1%). The chain is built from TRBV6-4 and TRBJ2-7; weak D call: TRBD2 (5 bases). V shed 3 bases and J shed 2 bases, with 17 bases lying between them. This CDR3 is built from 16 residues. Germline CDR1 and CDR2: MRHNA and SNTAGT. CDR3 DNA: TGTGCCAGCAGTGAAAGAGTTCGGGGTTTAACCTACGAGCAGTACTTC. Translation gives CASSERVRGLTYEQYF.

By share, this clonotype counts as medium-sized (0.01 to 0.1%). V gene TRBV20-1 combines with J gene TRBJ2-2, with TRBD2 matching over 8 bases. This CDR3 comprises 15 residues. Germline V gene sequence: CDR1 DFQATT, CDR2 SNEGSKA (reference sequence). V shed 3 bases, J shed 4 bases, and the junction held 7 bases outside the gene matches. CDR3 protein: CSASNFLAGTGELFF. The CDR3 nucleotides read TGCAGTGCTAGTAACTTCCTAGCGGGCACCGGGGAGCTGTTTTTT.

By frequency in the sample, this clonotype is medium-sized (0.01 to 0.1%). This sequence joins TRBV5-1 and TRBJ2-3; no clear D. Germline lookup yields CDR1 SGHRS and CDR2 YFSETQ. The V end lost 3 bases, the J end lost 0 bases, and 5 bases lay between the germline ends. This CDR3 is built from 13 residues. CDR3 in amino acids: CASSSPSTDTQYF. As DNA, the CDR3 is TGCGCCAGCAGCTCGCCTAGCACAGATACGCAGTATTTT.

The sample holds one count of this clonotype. The CDR3 region is CASSQDQASGGDSYEQYF. CDR3 nucleotides: TGCGCCAGCAGCCAAGATCAAGCGTCGGGGGGGGACTCCTACGAGCAGTACTTC. This chain joins TRBV4-1 and TRBJ2-7, with 8 nucleotides matching TRBD2. The germline gives CDR1 MGHRA, CDR2 YSYEKL. V shed 0 bases and J 0 bases; nucleotides not matched to a gene: 10. The CDR3 has 18 residues.

This clonotype is deemed medium-sized. The CDR3 DNA sequence: TGCGCCAGCAGTGAGTCGGCAGGGCCAAATCAGCCCCAGCATTTT. It specifies CASSESAGPNQPQHF. The V and J genes are TRBV10-2 and TRBJ1-5, with D possibly matching TRBD1 (5 bases). Trimming shortened V by 0 bases and J by 4 bases, and 10 bases separated the two germline ends. CDR1 and CDR2 from the germline V gene are WSHSY and SAAADI. This CDR3 is built from 15 residues.

The table lists this clonotype with a few counts. The chain employs TRBV5-6 and TRBJ2-7; D possibly corresponds to TRBD2 (7 bases). Germline lookup yields CDR1 SGHDT and CDR2 YYEEEE. This CDR3 region has 15 residues. Between the trimmed V and J ends, which lost 3 bases and 3 bases, there was a span of 16 bases. Here the CDR3 reads CASSSWAGASYEQYV. DNA for the CDR3: TGTGCCAGCAGCTCCTGGGCGGGGGCCAGCTACGAGCAGTACGTC.

By proportion, this clonotype is medium-sized. The chain combines TRBV28 with TRBJ1-3; possibly TRBD1 for D (5 bases). This CDR3 has 13 residues. CDR1 MDHEN and CDR2 SYDVKM come from the germline V gene. V was pared by 5 bases and J by 7 bases, with 12 bases between. CDR3 nucleotide sequence: TGTGCCAGCAGTGACGAGACAGTCAACACCATATATTTT. Translated: CASSDETVNTIYF.

Sample share makes this clonotype medium-sized (0.01 to 0.1%). The chain couples TRBV29-1 to TRBJ2-1, with 7 bases lining up with TRBD1. V lost 6 bases, J lost 4 bases, and 9 bases stayed unmatched. The CDR3 spans 14 residues. The germline V gene encodes CDR1 SQVTM and CDR2 ANQGSEA. CDR3 amino acids: CSVEKNRGYNEQFF. In DNA form, the CDR3 reads TGCAGCGTCGAAAAGAACAGGGGTTACAATGAGCAGTTCTTC.

The gene calls are TRBV19 and TRBJ2-5, with TRBD1 as a possible D gene (5 bases). Per the germline V gene, CDR1 is LNHDA and CDR2 is SQIVND (reference sequence). The CDR3 covers 12 residues. Trimming removed 4 bases at V and 4 bases at J, with 7 bases between. DNA for the CDR3: TGTGCCAGTAGTACAAGGGGAGAGACCCAGTACTTC. It translates to CASSTRGETQYF.

The chain links TRBV3-1 to TRBJ2-2; weak D call: TRBD2 (5 bases). In germline, CDR1 is LGHDT, CDR2 YNNKEL (reference sequence). This CDR3 has 14 residues. Trimming took off 3 bases at V and 7 bases at J, with 12 bases between the two ends. The CDR3 protein is CASSHVQRSGELFF. CDR3 bases: TGTGCCAGCAGCCACGTTCAGCGGAGCGGGGAGCTGTTTTTT.

V is TRBV6-2 or TRBV6-3 and J is TRBJ2-1; D not certain. Trimming cost V 7 bases and J 4 bases, with 8 bases left between them. CDR3 length equals 12 residues. Looked up from germline, CDR1 is MNHEY and CDR2 is SVGEGT. CDR3 DNA sequence: TGTGCCAGCACCGCCGTTTACAATGAGCAGTTCTTC. As protein: CASTAVYNEQFF.

This clonotype was recorded a few times. The CDR3 is CASSLSSSGYEQYF. CDR3 bases: TGTGCCAGCAGCTTATCTTCCAGCGGCTACGAGCAGTACTTC. This rearrangement joins TRBV7-9 to TRBJ2-7; D might be TRBD2 (5 bases). Trimming took 2 bases from V and 3 from J, leaving 11 bases between them. In germline, CDR1 is SEHNR, CDR2 FQNEAQ (reference sequence). The CDR3 consists of 14 residues.

By share, this clonotype ranks as medium-sized. The rearrangement uses TRBV6-5 and TRBJ1-2, with D perhaps matching TRBD1 (5 bases). V was pared by 2 bases and J by 8 bases, with 12 bases between. This CDR3 has 13 residues. CDR1 is MNHEY, CDR2 SVGAGI, per germline. The CDR3 loop is CASSYGKGYGYTF. The DNA for the CDR3 is TGTGCCAGCAGTTACGGAAAGGGGTACGGCTACACCTTC.